This T cell receptor (beta chain) was captured in a study of blood T cell repertoires in COVID-19. In the study overall: Samples taken during acute and convalescent COVID-19 were collected in the United States, Italy and Spain. T cells, B-cell-depleted T cells, or PBMCs provided the cDNA or gDNA that served as material.

In the source study's methods: Reference gene primer amplification gave nucleated cell count estimates. Repertoires were generated with immunoSEQ multiplex PCR, while TCRdb's copy carries only in-frame clones and drops some. From that table come the V and J calls and clone size; the DNA was used to work out D and trimming. Found here are 180,000 or so clones, approximately 86% of them singletons; the top ten hold around 9.5%. The clonotype was recovered from a woman over 75 with acute or convalescent COVID-19. Sequencing was carried out using peripheral blood.

The chain's CDR3 is CASSEEGESPQHF. The DNA for the CDR3 is TGTGCCAGCAGTGAGGAGGGCGAATCGCCCCAGCATTTT. The chain carries TRBV6-1 and TRBJ1-5; unclear D gene. Germline lookup yields CDR1 MNHNS and CDR2 SASEGT. The CDR3 length is 13 residues. The germline V and J ends were trimmed by 3 bases and 9 bases, with 12 bases remaining between them.